The clone carrying this T cell receptor beta chain was observed once. CDR3 length equals 16 residues. With 0 bases clipped from V and 6 bases from J, the junction kept 7 bases outside the gene matches. Germline V gene sequence: CDR1 SGHRS, CDR2 YFSETQ. This sample was included in a study of blood T cell repertoires in COVID-19. On the study more broadly: The analysed material was cDNA or gDNA that came from T cells, B-cell-depleted T cells, or PBMCs.

TCRdb's table, derived via immunoSEQ multiplex PCR, lists solely in-frame clones and lacks some. Of some 250,000 clones listed, about 90% are singletons. Sequencing input: peripheral blood. This rearrangement joins TRBV5-1 to TRBJ2-3; the match to TRBD2 covers 10 bases. This TCR came from a man aged 55 to 69 who had recovered from COVID-19. The CDR3 sequence: CASSLVPAGGPDTQYF. CDR3 coding DNA: TGCGCCAGCAGCTTGGTCCCAGCGGGGGGGCCGGATACGCAGTATTTT.